A single TCR beta chain is shown here with its context. The antigen it binds to is not known. Per-base qualities were not stored, and no clone one base away is much larger. The cohort comprised fewer than 700 healthy bone marrow donors. All cohort members were sampled while nominally healthy, although unrecorded immune exposures were likely present. The donor tested CMV seropositive and was one of the 289 seropositive cohort members. Each donor provided a peripheral blood sample, and peripheral blood mononuclear cells were used for TCR beta sequencing. The Qiagen DNeasy Blood Extraction Kit was used to extract genomic DNA from the blood cell samples. This specimen belongs to a study of cytomegalovirus exposure and HLA in healthy donors (dated by TCRdb to about 2017). Looking at the study overall: In an earlier analysis of several hundred of the donors, 250 to 350 Gb of sequence data and 90 million to 120 million unique TCR beta sequences from roughly 200 million T cells were reported. Approximately 300 gigabases of sequencing data and approximately 92 million unique TCR sequences made up an early release that covered 500 to 700 HLA-typed donors. Of the roughly 400 genotyped donors, approximately 82% fell in the genetic ancestry cluster associated with self-reported Caucasian donors. The study aimed to test whether cataloging public T cell receptors could reveal signatures of past pathogen exposure. The study used immunosequencing to profile the T cell repertoires of about 670 subjects and linked those repertoires to cytomegalovirus serostatus. In addition to the first cohort of roughly 670 subjects, a separate validation cohort of 120 different subjects was used. High-throughput TCR immunosequencing, statistical association of individual TCRs with disease status, and machine learning were combined to predict cytomegalovirus infection status. A later analysis re-examined previously published TCR beta repertoires from 500 to 700 donors and added high-resolution HLA genotyping to investigate patterns of TCR occurrence. The later analysis used no new phenotypic data to find candidate immune exposures, relying instead on TCR beta sequences and their occurrence across donors. To decide whether each TCR beta V gene segment behaved as functional or pseudogenic, an earlier analysis of 587 of the donors relied on high-throughput TCR beta sequencing. Alongside the repertoire data, information on donor age, sex, ethnicity and CMV serostatus was compiled. A later genetic analysis took genome-wide SNP genotypes for about 55% of the roughly 670 donors and used that subset as a discovery cohort. Every discovery cohort repertoire had been produced on one sequencing platform. HLA typing covered class I and class II loci at four-digit resolution. Typing coverage varied by locus: roughly 620-640 donors for A, B, C, DRB1 and DQB1; approximately 500 for DQA1; around 610 for DPA1; approximately 470 for DPB1. Roughly five DR-DQ haplotypes were handled as single units for association and clustering because linkage in the cohort was strong. Among about 360 genotyped donors of the cohort, an average of around 240,000 unique TCR beta nucleotide sequences were sequenced per donor, 15% to 20% of them non-productive.

The library came from the immunoSEQ multiplex PCR assay. The multiplex PCR relied on a mix of 60 forward primers for TCR Vbeta segments and 13 reverse primers for TCR Jbeta segments. Amplification of the CDR3 region of rearranged TCR beta genes was performed with a multiplex PCR assay on genomic DNA. The amplified TCR beta libraries were sequenced on the Illumina HiSeq System as 87-base-pair reads. For the original study's pipeline: A later analysis tallied about 77 million unique TCR beta chains across the 610 or so repertoires, and some 12 million of those chains were shared by two or more donors. Raw reads were error-corrected and collapsed into unique sequences by a nearest-neighbor algorithm in which closely related sequences were merged to remove PCR and sequencing errors. CDR3 sequences were aligned to IMGT reference sequences to assign V, D and J gene segments. Each retained sequence needed at least a six-nucleotide match to both a V gene segment and a J gene segment. Rearrangements were called productive when the CDR3 lacked stop codons and stayed in frame with V and J; all others were non-productive. Following IMGT convention, CDR3 was defined as the stretch from the second conserved V-encoded cysteine to the conserved J-encoded phenylalanine. The earlier analysis of fewer than 700 of the donors excluded sequences that lacked an unambiguous match to a single V gene segment. In an earlier analysis of several hundred of the donors, a V segment was called functional when productive rearrangements were above 56.7%, and segregating when the standard deviation between donors exceeded 5%. A statistical classification framework was built for diagnosing cytomegalovirus status from the catalog of TCR beta chain sequences. A later analysis assigned V and J genes by comparing TCR nucleotide sequences with IMGT/GENE-DB human TR gene sequences. The TCRdist pipeline was used in a later analysis to assign CDR3 sequences and most-parsimonious VDJ recombination scenarios. In a later analysis, each TCR beta chain was defined by its CDR3 amino acid sequence together with its V-gene family, and reads without a unique V-gene family were excluded. To address suspected cross-contamination and a sequencing artifact, a later analysis removed roughly 640 highly shared, low-generation-probability nucleotide sequences. In a later analysis, a clonal expansion index was calculated for each public chain from normalized within-repertoire ranks of inferred template counts. In a later analysis, generation probabilities were computed with a VDJ recombination model fitted to out-of-frame rearrangements, and the resulting probabilities were checked against IGoR. In a later analysis, hypergeometric tests were used to score TCR-TCR, TCR-HLA and TCR-CMV co-occurrence, with a repertoire-size bias correction applied to TCR pairs. To estimate false discovery rates, a later analysis permuted the HLA or CMV assignments 20 times. A later analysis grouped co-occurring TCRs with DBSCAN, adding TCRdist sequence similarity when clustering within HLA-allele-positive subsets. For co-occurrence clustering, repertoires with fewer than 30,000 or more than 120,000 public chains were excluded, along with 5 or 6 repertoires with anomalous nucleotide sharing. The table was pulled from immuneACCESS by TCRdb, which kept in-frame rearrangements only. Such tables lose some clones; where checked, under half of the loss comes from unresolved V genes, and the rest has no known cause. V and J calls and clone size are those listed in that table; D and trimming were worked out from the DNA. In this sample the table shows 57,000 or so clones, 70% of which occur a single time. The top ten hold around 19% of the sample.

The investigation overall reported the following: Because the 87-base-pair reads could not distinguish some IMGT-functional V segments, including TRBV6-2 and TRBV6-3, those segments were excluded. When HLA alleles, especially DR and DQ, strongly co-occurred, attributing TCR associations to individual alleles was difficult. The presence/absence analyses assumed that sequencing depth was roughly uniform across donors, and that assumption may not be true. A later analysis found that TCR association rates varied across HLA loci, with DRB1 alleles showing the most associated TCRs and HLA-C alleles the fewest. Because some donors lacked HLA typing at each locus, the association tests relied only on the typed subset. An association between a missense DCLRE1C variant and V-gene and J-gene trimming of TCR beta chains was found in a later genetic analysis and replicated in an independent cohort. Immune exposure information for the cohort was limited to CMV serostatus. The classifier was reported to diagnose cytomegalovirus status with high specificity and sensitivity in both the original and validation cohorts. A later analysis found that most CMV-associated TCR beta chains appeared HLA-restricted, with HLA associations seemingly driven largely by CMV exposure. Broadly in line with IMGT annotations, most TCR beta V segments showed up in productive rearrangements about 90% or about 30% of the time in an earlier analysis of some 590 of the donors. A further reported finding was that TCR beta sequences accurately predicted the HLA-A and HLA-B alleles for most subjects in the first cohort. In vitro tests confirmed that a few of the cytomegalovirus-associated TCR beta chains recognize cytomegalovirus antigens. Because counts were too low, seventeen rarely observed V segments, including chromosome 9 orphons, were excluded from the earlier analysis of 587 of the donors. A cluster of highly shared sequence variants was judged likely to be a technical artifact of the sequencing pipeline. This cohort had only TCR beta chains sequenced, and the lack of alpha or paired-chain data limited which features could be detected. According to a later genetic analysis, donors in an Asian-associated ancestry cluster had fewer N-insertions in productive TCRs than the approximately 630-donor mean. The study gave a list of 150 to 200 TCR beta chains associated with cytomegalovirus. Correlated functional status among segregating V segments might be attributable to linkage disequilibrium, but an unknown experimental factor could not be ruled out. In a later analysis, HLA-associated TCR beta chains were found to be more clonally expanded and to have lower generation probabilities than equally common non-associated chains. The authors suggested that the approach could potentially be extended to other disease states and immunological phenotypes. According to a later analysis, parvovirus B19, influenza, CMV and Epstein-Barr virus appeared linked to several top co-occurrence clusters. In a later analysis, 15,000 to 20,000 TCR beta sequences were associated with specific HLA alleles at a false discovery rate of 0.05. Most TCR sequences were observed very rarely across donors, whereas some public TCRs were present in many individuals.

CDR1 is given as MNHEY and CDR2 as SMNVEV, both from the germline V gene (reference sequence). Trimming accounts for 4 bases at V and 6 bases at J, while the number of junction bases matched to no gene is 2. The CDR3, from cysteine to phenylalanine, totals 13 residues. This entry keeps only the CDR3 DNA: 39 bases, framed from base 1. The chain is made from TRBV27 and TRBJ2-1, with 8 bases matching TRBD1. The source material was PBMCs. The sequence came from an older woman in good health and CMV-seropositive. The sequenced DNA is TGTGCCAGCAGTTCGGACAGGGCCAATGAGCAGTTCTTC. This sequence encodes CASSSDRANEQFF.